Presented here are 23 T cell receptor beta chains from one specimen sequenced in a study of T cells in Graves' hyperthyroidism and ophthalmopathy (dated by TCRdb to about 2019). The library was made by multiplex PCR. Sequencing was carried out with an Illumina HiSeq 2000. The TCR beta CDR3 regions were amplified from RNA transcripts. For the first round of RT-PCR on the TCR CDR3, the HTBI primer set was used together with the Qiagen OneStep RT-PCR kit. TCRdb reworked the public reads: Q25 trimming with fastp, MiXCR clone assembly, productive beta chains retained. Rows merge per CDR3 protein into single entries with the most common DNA and genes. This sample lists around 350,000 distinct CDR3 sequences; 20% to 25% were detected once. Around 79% of the sample is taken by the ten largest. The sample taken for sequencing was blood. The source of these receptors is a middle-aged man with Graves' hyperthyroidism.

CDR3 protein: CASRDRENTGELFF. The CDR3 DNA reads as TGTGCCAGCAGGGACAGGGAGAACACCGGGGAGCTGTTTTTT. The V and J genes are TRBV27 and TRBJ2-2; 8 bases are shared with TRBD1. J gave up 1 base and V 6 bases, and 1 base lay outside the gene matches. The CDR3 is 14 amino acids. Germline V lookup: CDR1 MNHEY, CDR2 SMNVEV (reference sequence).

This clonotype was seen more than once but under ten times. The genes are TRBV3-1 and TRBJ1-3; D unclear. The CDR3 extends over 14 amino acids. The V end was cut by 4 bases, the J end by 2 bases, with 9 bases between. The germline V gene encodes CDR1 LGHDT and CDR2 YNNKEL (reference sequence). Here the CDR3 reads CASSPTKAGNTIYF. The CDR3 DNA sequence: TGTGCCAGCAGCCCCACGAAAGCTGGAAACACCATATATTTT.

This clonotype was observed a few times. V gene TRBV15 combines with J gene TRBJ2-3; D may be TRBD2 (5 bases). The germline gives CDR1 LNHNV, CDR2 YYDKDF (reference sequence). V lost 3 bases to trimming and J lost 6 bases, with 16 bases between them. The CDR3 consists of 15 residues. This CDR3 is CATSRSGLPGDTQYF. As DNA, the CDR3 is TGTGCCACCAGCAGGAGCGGACTCCCCGGGGATACGCAGTATTTT.

This clonotype came up many times. The chain combines TRBV11-3 with TRBJ2-1, with 10 bases identical to TRBD2. After removal of 5 bases from V and 6 bases from J, the junction contained 7 bases not matched to a gene. In germline, CDR1 is SGHNT, CDR2 YENEEA. CDR3 length: 15 amino acids. This CDR3 is CASSGTSGILNEQFF. The DNA for the CDR3 is TGTGCCAGCAGCGGTACTAGCGGGATTCTCAATGAGCAGTTCTTC.

The chain joins TRBV20-1 to TRBJ2-7, with D possibly TRBD1 on 6 matching bases. The germline V gene has CDR1 DFQATT and CDR2 SNEGSKA (reference sequence). Trimming took 1 base from V and 3 from J, leaving 13 bases between them. CDR3 length: 14 residues. Here the CDR3 reads CSARAPGQIYEQYF. The CDR3 bases are TGCAGTGCTAGAGCCCCGGGACAAATCTACGAGCAGTACTTC.

This clonotype was observed at least ten times. The V call is TRBV3-1, the J call TRBJ2-5, with 7 bases fitting TRBD2. V trimming: 4 bases; J trimming: 4 bases; junction bases outside the gene matches: 9. Germline CDR1 and CDR2: LGHDT and YNNKEL (reference sequence). The CDR3 is made up of 15 amino acids. CDR3 DNA sequence: TGTGCCAGCAGCCCTGGACTAGGAGCCTCAGAGACCCAGTACTTC. This translates into CASSPGLGASETQYF.

This clonotype was seen a handful of times. The chain joins TRBV6-1 to TRBJ1-2, with 9 bases lining up with TRBD1. CDR1 is MNHNS and CDR2 is SASEGT in the germline V gene. CDR3 length equals 14 residues. J gave up 5 bases and V 6 bases, and 7 bases lay outside the gene matches. CDR3 nucleotides: TGTGCCAGCAGCTACCGGGACAGGGATTATGGCTACACCTTC. Amino acid sequence: CASSYRDRDYGYTF.

At least ten counts were recorded for this clonotype. The rearrangement links TRBV29-1 to TRBJ2-5; D unresolved. The CDR3 extends over 14 amino acids. Between the trimmed V and J ends, which lost 3 bases and 5 bases, there was a span of 16 bases. Germline V gives CDR1 SQVTM, CDR2 ANQGSEA. CDR3 nucleotides: TGCAGCGTTGAGTGGTCAGCGCGAGATGAGACCCAGTACTTC. Translation: CSVEWSARDETQYF. The whole variable domain, remainder taken from reference TRBV29-1 and TRBJ2-5, is SAVISQKPSRDICQRGTSLTIQCQVDSQVTMMFWYRQQPGQSLTLIATANQGSEATYESGFVIDKFPISRPNLTFSTLTVSNMSPEDSSIYLCSVEWSARDETQYFGPGTRLLVL.

To note about this clonotype: Possible read error: a much larger clone is one base away. The V call is TRBV6-5, the J call TRBJ2-7, with TRBD2 matching 13 bases. This CDR3 region has 15 residues. Looked up from germline, CDR1 is MNHEY and CDR2 is SVGAGI. Trimming cost V 2 bases and J 7 bases; bases outside gene matches: 5. Written as DNA, the CDR3 is TGTGCCAGCAGTTACGGGACTAGCGGGACGAGTGAGCAGTACTTC. Residues: CASSYGTSGTSEQYF.

The chain uses TRBV6-1 and TRBJ2-5, with D possibly being TRBD1 (6 bases). V lost 7 bases to trimming and J lost 2 bases, with 11 bases between them. Germline CDR1 reads MNHNS; CDR2 reads SASEGT. This CDR3 has 13 residues. The CDR3 loop reads CASTGTYQETQYF. The CDR3 coding sequence is TGTGCCAGCACCGGGACATATCAAGAGACCCAGTACTTC.

J is TRBJ2-1 and V is TRBV7-9, with 8 bases fitting TRBD2. Per the germline V gene, CDR1 is SEHNR and CDR2 is FQNEAQ (reference sequence). With V trimmed by 5 bases and J by 8 bases, 11 bases remained unmatched. The CDR3 spans 15 residues. This chain's CDR3 is CASSRSSGSWDEQFF. The CDR3 DNA reads TGTGCCAGCAGCCGTTCTAGCGGGTCCTGGGATGAGCAGTTCTTC. The full variable domain, its missing parts supplied by reference TRBV7-9 and TRBJ2-1, is DTGVSQNPRHKITKRGQNVTFRCDPISEHNRLYWYRQTLGQGPEFLTYFQNEAQLEKSRLLSDRFSAERPKGSFSTLEIQRTEQGDSAMYLCASSRSSGSWDEQFFGPGTRLTVL.

The chain employs TRBV12-3 or TRBV12-4 and TRBJ1-1; a possible D gene is TRBD1 (6 bases). This CDR3 spans 12 amino acids. The germline V and J ends were trimmed by 0 bases and 7 bases, with 6 bases remaining between them. This CDR3 reads CASSLAGGEAFF. DNA for the CDR3: TGTGCCAGCAGTTTAGCAGGGGGTGAAGCTTTCTTT.

This clonotype was seen a handful of times. V gene TRBV3-1 combines with J gene TRBJ2-7; possible D gene TRBD2, 6 bases. CDR1 and CDR2 (germline): LGHDT, YNNKEL (reference sequence). This CDR3 comprises 12 residues. Trimming took 2 bases from V and 5 from J, leaving 7 bases between them. CDR3 region: CASSQLANEQYF. For the CDR3, the DNA is TGTGCCAGCAGCCAACTAGCGAACGAGCAGTACTTC.

This clonotype turned up a few times. One base away lies a much larger clone, so this may be a sequencing read error. CDR3 nucleotides: TGTGCCAGCAGTTCCTCCGGGACAGGGGTTGGCTACACCTTC. Amino acid sequence: CASSSSGTGVGYTF. The chain joins TRBV12-3 or TRBV12-4 to TRBJ1-2, with TRBD1 matching 10 bases. This CDR3 region has 14 residues. Unmatched junction bases numbered 6, after V lost 4 bases and J lost 7 bases.

The table lists this clonotype with a count of one. This chain uses TRBV7-3 with TRBJ2-1, with a tentative D call TRBD2 (6 bases). Germline V CDR1 and CDR2: SGHTA, FQGTGA. The CDR3 is 18 residues long. V lost 3 bases to trimming and J lost 6 bases, with 24 bases between them. CDR3 protein: CASSLGGGGLGSGNEQFF. CDR3 coding DNA: TGTGCCAGCAGCTTGGGTGGGGGAGGACTGGGCTCGGGCAATGAGCAGTTCTTC.

At least ten counts were recorded for this clonotype. The chain combines TRBV28 with TRBJ2-7; 7 bases map to TRBD1. The CDR3 sequence is 12 residues long. After removal of 5 bases from V and 5 bases from J, the junction contained 3 bases not matched to a gene. From germline, CDR1 is MDHEN and CDR2 SYDVKM. DNA of the CDR3: TGTGCCAGCAGTGGGGACAGAAACGAGCAGTACTTC. This sequence encodes CASSGDRNEQYF.

This clonotype was seen ten or more times. The chain is built from TRBV2 and TRBJ1-5; 7 nucleotides agree with TRBD1. There are 16 residues in the CDR3. Germline V gives CDR1 SNHLY, CDR2 FYNNEI. J lost 4 bases, V lost 0 bases, and 6 bases had no gene match. CDR3 amino acids: CASSEARQGGNQPQHF. The CDR3 DNA reads as TGTGCCAGCAGTGAAGCGAGACAGGGAGGGAATCAGCCCCAGCATTTT.

The chain joins TRBV3-1 to TRBJ1-1; D is ambiguous. Looked up from germline, CDR1 is LGHDT and CDR2 is YNNKEL (reference sequence). This CDR3 has 14 amino acids. V was trimmed by 1 base and J by 1 base, leaving 7 bases between them. CDR3 in DNA: TGTGCCAGCAGCCAAGCCGAGGGGAACACTGAAGCTTTCTTT. Amino acid sequence: CASSQAEGNTEAFF.

The chain has TRBV13 and TRBJ2-1; the D gene could be TRBD1 or TRBD2 (7 bases each). The CDR3 sequence is 15 residues long. Germline assignment: CDR1 PRHDT and CDR2 FYEKMQ (reference sequence). Trimming took off 4 bases at V and 6 bases at J, with 16 bases between the two ends. This CDR3 is CASSSLDREGNEQFF. The DNA for the CDR3 is TGTGCCAGCAGCTCCTTAGACAGGGAGGGCAATGAGCAGTTCTTC.

About this clonotype: This may be a read error: a much more frequent sequence differs by one nucleotide. The chain recombines TRBV5-1 with TRBJ1-1; tentatively, D is TRBD1 (5 bases). CDR3 length equals 16 residues. Germline CDR1 SGHRS, CDR2 YFSETQ. The CDR3 nucleotides read TGCGCCAGCGGCTTGGCCGGGCAGGGAGAGAGCACTGAAGCTTTCTTT. Amino acid sequence: CASGLAGQGESTEAFF.

This clonotype was found a few times. The V call is TRBV20-1, the J call TRBJ1-3; no reliable D call. Germline V gives CDR1 DFQATT, CDR2 SNEGSKA (reference sequence). This CDR3 region has 13 residues. The germline V and J ends were trimmed by 6 bases and 2 bases, with 11 bases remaining between them. Written as DNA, the CDR3 is TGCAGTGCGAAGGACGGAGCTGGAAACACCATATATTTT. This codes for CSAKDGAGNTIYF.

The V and J genes are TRBV2 and TRBJ1-1; D may be TRBD1 (6 bases). Germline assignment: CDR1 SNHLY and CDR2 FYNNEI. V was pared by 5 bases and J by 3 bases, with 13 bases between. The CDR3 loop spans 14 amino acids. CDR3 DNA: TGTGCCAGCAGTTTTGGACAGTGGGACACTGAAGCTTTCTTT. The encoded protein is CASSFGQWDTEAFF.

The rearrangement links TRBV2 to TRBJ2-7, with D possibly matching TRBD2 (5 bases). The V gene's germline CDR1 is SNHLY and CDR2 FYNNEI. V gave up 7 bases and J gave up 2 bases, with 15 bases separating them. The CDR3 has 14 amino acids. CDR3 DNA sequence: TGTGCCAGCACCCGACTTACGAGGGCCTACGAGCAGTACTTC. It specifies CASTRLTRAYEQYF.